The clone carrying this T cell receptor beta chain has a handful of counts. Its antigen is currently unknown. The CDR3 contains 15 residues. The V end lost 0 bases, the J end lost 0 bases, and 9 bases lay between the germline ends. CDR1 is SGHNT and CDR2 is YYREEE in the germline V gene (reference sequence). The PCR ran on 60 Vbeta and 13 Jbeta primers. Measured with immunoSEQ multiplex PCR; TCRdb has only the in-frame clones, and not every one. The repertoire holds some 120,000 clones, roughly 76% seen once, with roughly an eighth in the top ten. Samples came from healthy bone marrow donors. This specimen comes from a study of cytomegalovirus exposure and HLA in healthy donors. Study in general: Among a few hundred genotyped donors, 80% to 90% fell in the Caucasian-associated ancestry cluster. Study-level points and caveats: CMV serostatus was the only immune exposure information that was available.

The chain joins TRBV5-4 to TRBJ1-1, with no clear D. Sequencing was performed on PBMCs. This sequence was found in a woman aged 40 to 55 in good health and CMV-seropositive. CDR3 protein: CASSLEQTMNTEAFF. CDR3 sequence (DNA): TGTGCCAGCAGCTTGGAACAGACCATGAACACTGAAGCTTTCTTT.